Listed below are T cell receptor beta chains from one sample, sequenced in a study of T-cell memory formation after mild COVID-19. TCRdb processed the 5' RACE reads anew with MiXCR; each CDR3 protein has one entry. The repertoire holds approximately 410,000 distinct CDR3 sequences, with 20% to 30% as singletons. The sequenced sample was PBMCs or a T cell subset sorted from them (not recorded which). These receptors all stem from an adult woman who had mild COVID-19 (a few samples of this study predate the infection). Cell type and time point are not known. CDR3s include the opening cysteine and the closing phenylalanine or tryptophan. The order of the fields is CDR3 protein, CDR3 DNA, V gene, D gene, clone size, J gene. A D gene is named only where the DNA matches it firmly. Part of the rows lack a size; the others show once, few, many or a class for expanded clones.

CDR3: CASSYLREYADTQYF; DNA: TGTGCCAGCAGTTACTTGCGGGAGTACGCAGATACGCAGTATTTT; V: TRBV6-2/TRBV6-3; D: TRBD2; size: -; J: TRBJ2-3
CDR3: CASSAGQGTNSGNTIYF; DNA: TGTGCCAGCAGTGCCGGACAGGGGACCAACTCTGGAAACACCATATATTTT; V: TRBV12-3/TRBV12-4; D: TRBD1; size: few; J: TRBJ1-3
CDR3: CASSFGQGPRNEQYF; DNA: TGTGCCAGCAGCTTCGGACAGGGCCCCCGGAACGAGCAGTACTTC; V: TRBV7-6; D: TRBD1; size: -; J: TRBJ2-7
CDR3: CSVEGAGTAQETQYF; DNA: TGCAGCGTTGAGGGGGCCGGGACAGCCCAAGAGACCCAGTACTTC; V: TRBV29-1; D: TRBD1; size: -; J: TRBJ2-5
CDR3: CASSFGGGPNEQFF; DNA: TGTGCCAGCAGTTTCGGGGGGGGGCCCAATGAGCAGTTCTTC; V: TRBV12-3/TRBV12-4; D: TRBD2; size: few; J: TRBJ2-1
CDR3: CASTISGRAPYNEQFF; DNA: TGTGCCAGCACCATTAGCGGGAGGGCCCCCTACAATGAGCAGTTCTTC; V: TRBV13; D: TRBD2; size: -; J: TRBJ2-1
CDR3: CAWSGEAKNTEAFF; DNA: TGTGCCTGGAGTGGAGAGGCCAAGAACACTGAAGCTTTCTTT; V: TRBV30; D: -; size: -; J: TRBJ1-1
CDR3: CASSPAPGQGTHEQYF; DNA: TGTGCCAGCAGTCCCGCTCCGGGACAGGGGACGCACGAGCAGTACTTC; V: TRBV12-3/TRBV12-4; D: TRBD1; size: -; J: TRBJ2-7
CDR3: CASSLAPIHEQYF; DNA: TGTGCCAGCAGTTTAGCGCCTATCCACGAGCAGTACTTC; V: TRBV12-3/TRBV12-4; D: -; size: -; J: TRBJ2-7
CDR3: CASSTTAGLNTEAFF; DNA: TGCGCCAGCAGCACCACGGCGGGATTGAACACTGAAGCTTTCTTT; V: TRBV5-1; D: -; size: -; J: TRBJ1-1
CDR3: CASSFNTEAFF; DNA: TGTGCCAGCAGTTTTAACACTGAAGCTTTCTTT; V: TRBV12-3/TRBV12-4; D: -; size: many; J: TRBJ1-1
CDR3: CASSSGDIEAFF; DNA: TGCGCCAGCAGCTCCGGGGACATCGAAGCTTTCTTT; V: TRBV5-1; D: -; size: -; J: TRBJ1-1
CDR3: CASSYSGRTRDRTYEQYF; DNA: TGTGCCAGCAGTTACTCAGGAAGGACGCGGGACAGGACCTACGAGCAGTACTTC; V: TRBV6-2/TRBV6-3; D: TRBD1; size: -; J: TRBJ2-7
CDR3: CASRLGGTDIQYF; DNA: TGTGCCAGCAGGTTGGGGGGTACGGACATTCAGTACTTC; V: TRBV5-5; D: -; size: -; J: TRBJ2-4
CDR3: CASSRQVQETQYF; DNA: TGTGCCAGCAGCAGACAGGTTCAAGAGACCCAGTACTTC; V: TRBV7-2; D: -; size: -; J: TRBJ2-5
CDR3: CASSLGQGIADEQFF; DNA: TGCGCCAGCAGCTTGGGACAGGGGATAGCGGATGAGCAGTTCTTC; V: TRBV5-1; D: TRBD1; size: many; J: TRBJ2-1
CDR3: CASSQTGSKAFF; DNA: TGTGCCAGCAGTCAAACCGGGTCTAAAGCTTTCTTT; V: TRBV25-1; D: -; size: -; J: TRBJ1-1
CDR3: CASSQDRQAEQFF; DNA: TGTGCCAGCAGCCAAGATCGACAAGCCGAGCAGTTCTTC; V: TRBV4-2; D: -; size: -; J: TRBJ2-1
CDR3: CASSLGDTSTDTQYF; DNA: TGTGCCAGCAGTTTAGGGGACACAAGCACAGATACGCAGTATTTT; V: TRBV27; D: -; size: -; J: TRBJ2-3
CDR3: CASSFASGVSHEQFF; DNA: TGCGCCAGCAGTTTCGCTAGCGGGGTCTCCCATGAGCAGTTCTTC; V: TRBV5-1; D: TRBD2; size: -; J: TRBJ2-1
CDR3: CASRPDRPRETQYF; DNA: TGTGCCAGCAGACCTGACAGGCCCAGGGAGACCCAGTACTTC; V: TRBV2; D: -; size: -; J: TRBJ2-5
CDR3: CASASDYGYTF; DNA: TGTGCCAGCGCGAGTGACTATGGCTACACCTTC; V: TRBV6-5; D: -; size: -; J: TRBJ1-2
CDR3: CASSFSTQRLFF; DNA: TGTGCCAGCAGTTTTTCGACTCAGCGGTTGTTTTTT; V: TRBV27; D: -; size: -; J: TRBJ2-2
CDR3: CASSYFGANVLTF; DNA: TGTGCCAGCAGTTACTTTGGAGCCAACGTCCTGACTTTC; V: TRBV6-5; D: -; size: many; J: TRBJ2-6
CDR3: CASSQAPGQIHEQYF; DNA: TGCGCCAGCAGCCAAGCACCGGGACAGATACACGAGCAGTACTTC; V: TRBV4-1; D: TRBD1; size: -; J: TRBJ2-7
CDR3: CASSSQGQESLHF; DNA: TGTGCCAGCAGTTCACAGGGGCAGGAATCCCTCCACTTT; V: TRBV6-5; D: TRBD1; size: few; J: TRBJ1-6
CDR3: CASSWRTENQPQHF; DNA: TGTGCCAGCAGTTGGAGGACGGAAAATCAGCCCCAGCATTTT; V: TRBV12-3/TRBV12-4; D: -; size: few; J: TRBJ1-5
CDR3: CASSLGQRVLSMFF; DNA: TGTGCCAGCAGCTTAGGACAGCGGGTGCTGAGCATGTTCTTC; V: TRBV7-2; D: -; size: -; J: TRBJ2-1
CDR3: CATSDRDRGSGSTDTQYF; DNA: TGTGCCACCAGTGACCGGGACAGGGGGTCGGGGAGCACAGATACGCAGTATTTT; V: TRBV24-1; D: TRBD1; size: -; J: TRBJ2-3
CDR3: CASSHRASVDYRVTQYF; DNA: TGCGCCAGCAGTCACAGAGCATCGGTGGATTATCGAGTGACCCAGTACTTC; V: TRBV23-1; D: -; size: few; J: TRBJ2-5
CDR3: CSAPPGQGVAEAFF; DNA: TGCAGTGCTCCCCCCGGGCAGGGGGTGGCTGAAGCTTTCTTT; V: TRBV20-1; D: TRBD1; size: -; J: TRBJ1-1
CDR3: CASSQPGLAGGLDTQYF; DNA: TGTGCCAGCAGCCAACCGGGACTAGCGGGGGGCTTGGATACGCAGTATTTT; V: TRBV7-2; D: TRBD2; size: few; J: TRBJ2-3
CDR3: CATRHTTNTEAFF; DNA: TGTGCCACCAGGCATACAACGAACACTGAAGCTTTCTTT; V: TRBV24-1; D: -; size: few; J: TRBJ1-1
CDR3: CASKAPTGELFF; DNA: TGCGCCAGCAAGGCCCCAACCGGGGAGCTGTTTTTT; V: TRBV5-1; D: -; size: -; J: TRBJ2-2
CDR3: CASTFTGSGNTIYF; DNA: TGTGCCAGCACGTTTACAGGCTCTGGAAACACCATATATTTT; V: TRBV12-3/TRBV12-4; D: -; size: few; J: TRBJ1-3
CDR3: CASRLTGGDNEQFF; DNA: TGTGCCAGCCGATTAACAGGAGGTGACAATGAGCAGTTCTTC; V: TRBV3-1; D: -; size: -; J: TRBJ2-1
CDR3: CASSYGPGTSAITGELFF; DNA: TGTGCCAGCAGTTATGGTCCCGGGACTAGCGCCATCACCGGGGAGCTGTTTTTT; V: TRBV6-2/TRBV6-3; D: TRBD2; size: few; J: TRBJ2-2
CDR3: CSAERDTEAFF; DNA: TGCAGCGCGGAACGGGACACTGAAGCTTTCTTT; V: TRBV29-1; D: -; size: -; J: TRBJ1-1
CDR3: CASSPPSSGNEAFF; DNA: TGTGCCAGCTCACCACCGAGTTCAGGGAATGAAGCTTTCTTT; V: TRBV18; D: -; size: -; J: TRBJ1-1
CDR3: CASSLSLHEQFF; DNA: TGTGCCAGCAGCTTAAGTCTACATGAGCAGTTCTTC; V: TRBV11-2; D: -; size: many; J: TRBJ2-1
CDR3: CASSFGRDRFSYEQYF; DNA: TGCGCCAGCAGCTTTGGCCGGGACAGATTCTCCTACGAGCAGTACTTC; V: TRBV5-1; D: TRBD1; size: once; J: TRBJ2-7
CDR3: CASSQLAGGQDTQYF; DNA: TGTGCCAGCAGCCAACTAGCGGGGGGGCAAGATACGCAGTATTTT; V: TRBV7-2; D: TRBD2; size: few; J: TRBJ2-3
CDR3: CASSTQGGGSAEAFF; DNA: TGTGCCAGCAGTACACAGGGAGGGGGAAGCGCTGAAGCTTTCTTT; V: TRBV12-3/TRBV12-4; D: -; size: few; J: TRBJ1-1
CDR3: CASSGDLPGELFF; DNA: TGTGCCAGCAGTGGTGACTTGCCCGGGGAGCTGTTTTTT; V: TRBV6-2/TRBV6-3; D: -; size: -; J: TRBJ2-2
CDR3: CASSYSWEEQFF; DNA: TGTGCCAGCAGCTACTCATGGGAGGAGCAGTTCTTC; V: TRBV7-6; D: -; size: many; J: TRBJ2-1
CDR3: CASSSYRAHTEAFF; DNA: TGTGCCAGCAGCTCATACAGGGCCCACACTGAAGCTTTCTTT; V: TRBV5-5; D: -; size: -; J: TRBJ1-1
CDR3: CASSPAGIDGTQYF; DNA: TGTGCCAGCAGCCCAGCCGGGATCGATGGGACCCAGTACTTC; V: TRBV7-2; D: -; size: few; J: TRBJ2-5
CDR3: CASSPPAREKLFF; DNA: TGTGCCAGCTCACCGCCGGCCCGGGAAAAACTGTTTTTT; V: TRBV18; D: -; size: few; J: TRBJ1-4
CDR3: CASSQDLGGEVSYEQYF; DNA: TGCGCCAGCAGCCAAGATTTGGGGGGGGAGGTTTCCTACGAGCAGTACTTC; V: TRBV4-3; D: TRBD2; size: few; J: TRBJ2-7
CDR3: CAISSGGAPDTQYF; DNA: TGTGCCATCAGTAGCGGGGGGGCCCCAGATACGCAGTATTTT; V: TRBV10-3; D: TRBD2; size: many; J: TRBJ2-3
CDR3: CASSPPGTSYNEQFF; DNA: TGTGCCAGCTCACCCCCCGGGACTAGCTACAATGAGCAGTTCTTC; V: TRBV18; D: TRBD2; size: many; J: TRBJ2-1